The sequence of this T cell receptor (beta chain) was determined in a study of glioma-infiltrating T cells. Study-level results: Only very few CDR3 sequences appeared in both tissue and blood. Above-expected tissue-blood divergence occurred in all gliomas, most in low-grade ones.

This clonotype was seen many times. Its antigen is currently unknown. Germline V gives CDR1 MNHNS, CDR2 SASEGT. The CDR3 totals 15 residues. Deletions cut 5 bases from V and 6 bases from J, with 19 bases between. Using RNA template, CDR3s of TCR alpha and beta were amplified with iRepertoire arm-PCR. Input was about 85-450 ng of tissue mRNA or PBMC total RNA. TCRdb reprocessed the multiplex PCR reads via MiXCR and lists one record per CDR3 protein. The profile shows over 70,000 distinct CDR3 sequences, under 30% of them singletons. The sequence was obtained from a human donor with low-grade glioma or glioblastoma, undergoing nonglioma brain surgery, or in good health (not recorded which). Sequenced sample: glioma tissue, nonneoplastic brain tissue, or PBMCs (not recorded which). The chain couples TRBV6-1 to TRBJ1-1; maybe TRBD1 (5 bases). CDR3 loop: CASSQTQGLGAEAFF. For the CDR3, the DNA is TGTGCCAGCAGTCAGACCCAGGGCCTGGGCGCTGAAGCTTTCTTT.